One sample yielded the 4 T cell receptor beta chains listed below, sequenced in a study of long-term antiretroviral therapy in people with HIV (dated by TCRdb to between 2021 and 2022). The immunoSEQ hsTCRB v3.0 assay was used at survey level resolution to sequence the TRB variable region. Not all clones reach the TCRdb copy of this immuneACCESS table, which keeps in-frame sequences only. Checked studies attribute under half of the gap to unresolved V genes and leave the rest unexplained. For this sample there are fewer than 20,000 clones; roughly 94% appear just once. The ten largest make up under 5.5% of the sample. The material sequenced was unsorted PBMCs, taken roughly 6.4 years after starting antiretroviral therapy. The source is a woman in her 50s with HIV.

The rearrangement uses TRBV5-4 and TRBJ2-7; TRBD2 agrees at 14 bases. V lost 0 bases, J lost 1 base, and 6 bases stayed unmatched. Per the germline V gene, CDR1 is SGHNT and CDR2 is YYREEE (reference sequence). The CDR3 loop spans 18 amino acids. CDR3 region: CASSLGGTSGSGSYEQYF. CDR3 coding DNA: TGTGCCAGCAGCTTGGGCGGGACTAGCGGGAGTGGATCCTACGAGCAGTACTTC. Complete variable domain (other parts from reference TRBV5-4 and TRBJ2-7): ETGVTQSPTHLIKTRGQQVTLRCSSQSGHNTVSWYQQALGQGPQFIFQYYREEENGRGNFPPRFSGLQFPNYSSELNVNALELDDSALYLCASSLGGTSGSGSYEQYFGPGTRLTVT.

This clone was detected once. This chain joins TRBV7-9 and TRBJ2-7; D remains ambiguous. The CDR3 is 14 amino acids. CDR1 and CDR2 (germline): SEHNR, FQNEAQ (reference sequence). Deletions cut 1 base from V and 1 base from J, with 8 bases between. The CDR3 spells CASSLGQRSYEQYF. The CDR3 DNA sequence: TGTGCCAGCAGCTTAGGGCAGAGATCCTACGAGCAGTACTTC.

The J gene is TRBJ1-5, the V gene TRBV6-5; D is perhaps TRBD1 (6 bases). V lost 8 bases to trimming and J lost 5 bases, with 13 bases between them. CDR3 length: 13 residues. CDR1 MNHEY and CDR2 SVGAGI come from the germline V gene. The CDR3 here is CASGGAGDQPQHF. In nucleotides, the CDR3 is TGTGCCAGCGGGGGGGCGGGGGATCAGCCCCAGCATTTT.

V is TRBV5-1 and J is TRBJ2-1, with TRBD2 matching 13 bases. The CDR3 is 15 residues long. The trim removed 0 bases at V and 6 bases at J, leaving 0 bases unmatched. CDR1 and CDR2 from the germline V gene are SGHRS and YFSETQ. This CDR3 is CASSLGLAGGNEQFF. As DNA, the CDR3 is TGCGCCAGCAGCTTGGGACTAGCGGGAGGCAATGAGCAGTTCTTC.